This is a list of T cell receptor beta chains from one sample in a study of blood T cell repertoires in COVID-19. Profiled with immunoSEQ multiplex PCR; TCRdb holds only in-frame clones, not every one. The sample includes 250,000 to 300,000 clones, 86% of them seen just once. Input material: peripheral blood. The source is a woman aged 65 to 85 with COVID-19, enrolled during active disease. Both conserved end residues are trimmed from each CDR3. The D gene is left open where the match is weak.

d_gene	v_gene	j_gene	CDR3aa
-	TRBV28	TRBJ2-3	ASSILTGDTQY
TRBD1	TRBV19	TRBJ2-2	ASKGGQANTGELF
TRBD2	TRBV6-6	TRBJ2-5	ASTRLAGGLRETQY
TRBD2	TRBV5-6	TRBJ2-7	ASSLGGGLPYEQY
-	TRBV5-6	TRBJ2-3	ASRQGFFGTDTQY
-	TRBV5-4	TRBJ1-4	ASSLSKEGRMEKLF
-	TRBV27	TRBJ2-7	ASSWQGGAYEQY
TRBD2	TRBV2	TRBJ2-2	ASRPGTSGSGELF
-	TRBV10-3	TRBJ2-5	ASSQGLETQY
TRBD2	TRBV18	TRBJ2-7	ASSPPAGGHEQY
TRBD1	TRBV10-3	TRBJ2-5	AISEGDRAGETQY
TRBD1	TRBV5-1	TRBJ1-1	ASSLGPRDRPPEAF
TRBD1	TRBV11-2	TRBJ1-2	ASSLKGGGAGGYYGYT
-	TRBV1	TRBJ2-5	TSSQDHLTSGETQY
TRBD2	TRBV4-1	TRBJ2-2	ASSLLAGENTGELF
TRBD2	TRBV27	TRBJ2-7	ASSLAGGLDYEQY
-	TRBV19	TRBJ1-4	ASSMVGQLF
TRBD1	TRBV6-6	TRBJ2-2	AGPTGGGTGELF
-	TRBV18	TRBJ1-1	ASSKQGEGTEAF
-	TRBV19	TRBJ1-1	ASSETDNTEAF
TRBD1	TRBV18	TRBJ1-5	ASSPGQGSNQPQH
-	TRBV6-6	TRBJ2-2	ASSYAGRGELF
TRBD1	TRBV19	TRBJ1-1	ASSISGGTTEAF
-	TRBV6-5	TRBJ1-2	ASRVGYTPNYGYT
TRBD2	TRBV5-1	TRBJ2-5	ASSLNPLRLAGGQETQY
-	TRBV7-5	TRBJ1-3	ARTIIDRGSGNTIY
TRBD2	TRBV10-2	TRBJ2-5	ASSESERGVETQY
TRBD1	TRBV4-1	TRBJ2-7	ASSPDPNRGHEQY
TRBD1	TRBV30	TRBJ2-7	AWSVPSGTGVHEQY
-	TRBV5-6	TRBJ1-3	ASSLLAGAGNTIY
-	TRBV12-3/TRBV12-4	TRBJ1-1	ASSLLGATEAF
TRBD1	TRBV27	TRBJ2-1	ASSLFPSTGAGQF
-	TRBV28	TRBJ1-1	ASSSPSLSTGEAF
TRBD2	TRBV4-3	TRBJ2-5	ASSQDSSGAQTQY
-	TRBV5-5	TRBJ1-5	ASSLGQGSQH
TRBD1	TRBV24-1	TRBJ2-2	ATRDRDTGELF
-	TRBV7-9	TRBJ2-1	ASSPVGGRYNEQF
-	TRBV30	TRBJ1-6	AHHRGSYNSPLH
-	TRBV24-1	TRBJ2-1	ATSDARGRNEQF
TRBD2	TRBV24-1	TRBJ2-7	ATSDPGTTNDEQY
-	TRBV9	TRBJ1-2	ASSVGLGTTPYGYT
-	TRBV10-3	TRBJ2-1	AIRDNYNEQF
TRBD2	TRBV7-2	TRBJ2-2	ASSLWRGGNTGELF
TRBD1	TRBV5-6	TRBJ1-6	ASSPTGVSPLH
TRBD2	TRBV11-2	TRBJ2-4	ASSPGGPSKNIQY
TRBD1	TRBV5-6	TRBJ1-5	ASSWDSRWDQPQH
TRBD1	TRBV10-3	TRBJ1-6	AISERTGDNSPLH
-	TRBV7-8	TRBJ1-1	ASSPRGGRGTEAF
TRBD1	TRBV28	TRBJ1-2	ASSLTGIGYGYT
TRBD1	TRBV5-1	TRBJ2-1	ASSLIRGQNEQF
-	TRBV13	TRBJ2-1	ASSLGRRAYNEQF
-	TRBV28	TRBJ1-2	ASSLSGSGKVYT
TRBD2	TRBV9	TRBJ2-2	ASSVYGTSGSSGELF
TRBD2	TRBV4-1	TRBJ2-3	ASSPQRGGTDTQY
-	TRBV25-1	TRBJ1-1	ASRESMNTEAF